This is a list of T cell receptor beta chains from one sample in a study of T-cell reconstitution after alpha-beta-depleted transplantation in children. From the PCR reads, TCRdb called clonotypes with MiXCR, one entry per CDR3 protein. The repertoire holds fewer than 1 million distinct CDR3 sequences, under 20% seen once, with roughly 4.8% in the top ten. This specimen consisted of PBMCs, mostly from graft donor cells, obtained 360 days after TCRalphabeta/CD19-depleted stem cell transplant. The receptors shown here come from a male patient younger than 18 who had a stem cell transplant for acute lymphoblastic leukemia, so the T cells may come from the graft donor. CDR3s include the opening cysteine and the closing phenylalanine or tryptophan. The order of the fields is V gene, CDR3 protein.

v_call: TRBV12-3/TRBV12-4
cdr3_aa: CASTPMEGYTF

v_call: TRBV9
cdr3_aa: CASSGQGYTEAFF

v_call: TRBV5-1
cdr3_aa: CASSMGDGDTGELFF

v_call: TRBV29-1
cdr3_aa: CSVDGLTGVQETQYF

v_call: TRBV5-6
cdr3_aa: CASSSPGWGGAKNIQYF

v_call: TRBV27
cdr3_aa: CASSQRTGTNEQFF

v_call: TRBV7-8
cdr3_aa: CASSLDPSGRGEQFF

v_call: TRBV7-9
cdr3_aa: CASSQLRTGIMDGYTF

v_call: TRBV7-9
cdr3_aa: CASSLDGQHIQYF

v_call: TRBV5-1
cdr3_aa: CASSLIGAGADTQYF

v_call: TRBV4-2
cdr3_aa: CASSRAWDFGGYEQYF

v_call: TRBV6-5
cdr3_aa: CASLDDLARQFF

v_call: TRBV5-1
cdr3_aa: CASSLGDYYNEQFF

v_call: TRBV4-2
cdr3_aa: CASSQEPSGNEQFF

v_call: TRBV29-1
cdr3_aa: CSGQRDSSYNEQFF

v_call: TRBV29-1
cdr3_aa: CTWGGRALETQYF

v_call: TRBV10-3
cdr3_aa: CAISAKGGGPLGGELFF

v_call: TRBV7-6
cdr3_aa: CASSSGVRGVYEQYF

v_call: TRBV5-6
cdr3_aa: CASSSRASGNRGGVTQYF

v_call: TRBV24-1
cdr3_aa: CATSDITTSAHNEQFF

v_call: TRBV27
cdr3_aa: CASSSQTASYGYTF

v_call: TRBV11-2
cdr3_aa: CASSLVAGGRPDTQYF

v_call: TRBV4-1
cdr3_aa: CASSQDKPFSYNEQFF

v_call: TRBV2
cdr3_aa: CASSLGGLHTF

v_call: TRBV15
cdr3_aa: CATSRVGGLAGLSYEQYF

v_call: TRBV7-9
cdr3_aa: CASSLGMSTDTQYF

v_call: TRBV2
cdr3_aa: CASSEALTYTGELFF

v_call: TRBV7-9
cdr3_aa: CASRGHRAGTEQYF

v_call: TRBV9
cdr3_aa: CASSADYYNEQFF

v_call: TRBV7-6
cdr3_aa: CASSPELDTGELFF

v_call: TRBV7-2
cdr3_aa: CASSPYTDRDSNQPQHF

v_call: TRBV20-1
cdr3_aa: CSASEPGHQDQPQHF

v_call: TRBV5-5
cdr3_aa: CASSPTNGRRSEQYF

v_call: TRBV3-1
cdr3_aa: CASSQESLAGRLNEQFF

v_call: TRBV21-1
cdr3_aa: CASSKACLIAEQYF

v_call: TRBV5-1
cdr3_aa: CASSRGATTYEQYF

v_call: TRBV25-1
cdr3_aa: CASGGDFSYEQYF

v_call: TRBV5-1
cdr3_aa: CASSLWTSGSAGELFF